The subject of this entry is one T cell receptor (beta chain). The sample comes from a study of CD8 T cells in Susac syndrome. Random hexamers were used to reverse transcribe the RNA input (0.5 to 1 ug). TCRdb re-analysed the immunoSEQ multiplex PCR reads in MiXCR, keeping a single row per CDR3 protein. The sample has 200,000 or so distinct CDR3 sequences; 90% to 97% are singletons. V trimming: 6 bases; J trimming: 4 bases; junction bases outside the gene matches: 8. The CDR3 contains 15 residues. Germline-derived CDR1 and CDR2 are DFQATT and SNEGSKA (reference sequence). This clonotype was sampled from a human donor with Susac syndrome. The chain couples TRBV20-1 to TRBJ2-1, with 11 bases matching TRBD2. The source material was CD4+ T cells from PBMCs. CDR3 region: CSAGGLAGLYNEQFF. CDR3 nucleotides: TGCAGTGCAGGCGGACTAGCGGGCCTTTACAATGAGCAGTTCTTC.